The sequence of this TCR beta chain was determined in a study of control samples from healthy donors and cancer patients. Some clones are missing from TCRdb's copy, which holds only in-frame ones; the method was immunoSEQ multiplex PCR. This sample carries approximately 51,000 clones, 75% to 85% of them seen once, and the ten largest clones take around 10%. Trimming shortened V by 3 bases and J by 1 base, and 21 bases separated the two germline ends. In germline, CDR1 is LNHNV, CDR2 YYDKDF (reference sequence). This CDR3 has 18 residues. V usage is TRBV15 and J usage is TRBJ1-1, with a tentative D call TRBD1 (5 bases). The origin of this receptor is a man in his 70s in good health. The material sequenced was blood. The CDR3 DNA reads as TGTGCCACCAGCAGCGGTGGGGTGAAGGGGAGGACGAACACTGAAGCTTTCTTT. Residues: CATSSGGVKGRTNTEAFF.